This T cell receptor beta chain originates from a study of blood T cells in healthy people across ages. Study-level information: Template switching caught about one barcoded beta molecule for each two T cells. Study-wide points: Long-lived and aged donors differed, with more naive CD4+ cells and higher diversity in the long-lived.

Per sample, a minimum of 6 million PBMCs were isolated. There were at least 6 micrograms of total RNA extracted from every sample. A second roughly 6 to 11 cycle PCR used barcoded and J-beta primers. TCRdb passed the 5' RACE reads through MiXCR, listing each CDR3 protein once. The sample shows 580,000 or so distinct CDR3 sequences, about 45% of them seen only once. A note on this clonotype: As yet, its antigen is unknown.

This CDR3 has 15 residues. Per germline, CDR1 DFQATT and CDR2 SNEGSKA (reference sequence). V dropped 3 bases and J dropped 2 bases, with 14 bases sitting between them. Source material: blood. The chain has TRBV20-1 and TRBJ1-5, with D possibly matching TRBD1 (5 bases). The receptor's source is an elderly man in good health. CDR3 nucleotides: TGCAGTGCTAGCTTCGGGGGGAGTGGCAATCAGCCCCAGCATTTT. Its translation is CSASFGGSGNQPQHF.